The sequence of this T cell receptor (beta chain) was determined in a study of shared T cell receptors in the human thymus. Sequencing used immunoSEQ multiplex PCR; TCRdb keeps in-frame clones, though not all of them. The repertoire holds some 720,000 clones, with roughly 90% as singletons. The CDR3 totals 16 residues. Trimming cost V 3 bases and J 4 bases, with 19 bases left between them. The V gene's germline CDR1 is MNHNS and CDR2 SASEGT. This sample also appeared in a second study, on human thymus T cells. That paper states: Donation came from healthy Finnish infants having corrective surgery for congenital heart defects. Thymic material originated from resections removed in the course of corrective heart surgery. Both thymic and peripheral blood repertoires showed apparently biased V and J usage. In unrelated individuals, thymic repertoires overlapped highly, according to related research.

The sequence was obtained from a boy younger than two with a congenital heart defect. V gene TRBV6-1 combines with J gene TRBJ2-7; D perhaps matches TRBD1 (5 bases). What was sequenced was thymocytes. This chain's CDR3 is CASSDSSLTEVYEQYF. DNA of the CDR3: TGTGCCAGCAGTGACAGTTCGCTGACAGAGGTTTACGAGCAGTACTTC.